This T cell receptor beta chain was obtained from a study of a mutant IDH1 vaccine in newly diagnosed glioma. Across the study: All eight of the vaccinations patients received fell in weeks 1, 3, 5, 7, 11, 15, 19 and 23. The first vaccination came 4-6 weeks after radiotherapy alone, or with temozolomide cycles. Previous treatment comprised radiotherapy, temozolomide, or both, mostly both.

General study points: Immune responses induced by vaccination arose in 93.3% of the patients.

Specified time point: week 11, during vaccination. With topical imiquimod, each dose of the vaccine consisted of 300 ug of mutant IDH1 20-mer peptide. Germline CDR1 and CDR2: SSHAT and FNYEAQ (reference sequence). The CDR3 extends over 13 amino acids. Notes on this clone: The antigen is undetermined. Relative to the germline gene, one junction end is altered; a read error may explain this.

TCRdb's copy holds only in-frame clones and misses some; the assay was immunoSEQ multiplex PCR. The repertoire holds roughly 120,000 clones, 90% seen once, with 0.6% to 0.7% in the top ten. This receptor was obtained from a woman in her forties or fifties with glioma. The genes are TRBV7-7 and TRBJ2-7; no firm D call. The sequences come from PBMCs, collected from a glioma patient whose treatment included an IDH1 peptide vaccine. The CDR3 DNA is TGTGCTAGCAGCTTACGCTCAGACTACGAGCAGTACTTC. Translated: CASSLRSDYEQYF.